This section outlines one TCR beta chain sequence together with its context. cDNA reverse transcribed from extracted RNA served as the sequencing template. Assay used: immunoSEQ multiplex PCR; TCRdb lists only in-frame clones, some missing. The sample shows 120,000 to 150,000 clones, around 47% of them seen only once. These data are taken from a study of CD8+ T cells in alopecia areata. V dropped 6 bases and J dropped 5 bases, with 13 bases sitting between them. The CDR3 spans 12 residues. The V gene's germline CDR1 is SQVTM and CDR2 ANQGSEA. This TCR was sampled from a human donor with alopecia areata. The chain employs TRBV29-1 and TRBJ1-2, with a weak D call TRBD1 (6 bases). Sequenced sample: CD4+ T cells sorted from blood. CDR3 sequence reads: CSVDRGQYGYTF. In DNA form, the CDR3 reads TGCAGCGTCGACCGGGGGCAGTATGGCTACACCTTC.